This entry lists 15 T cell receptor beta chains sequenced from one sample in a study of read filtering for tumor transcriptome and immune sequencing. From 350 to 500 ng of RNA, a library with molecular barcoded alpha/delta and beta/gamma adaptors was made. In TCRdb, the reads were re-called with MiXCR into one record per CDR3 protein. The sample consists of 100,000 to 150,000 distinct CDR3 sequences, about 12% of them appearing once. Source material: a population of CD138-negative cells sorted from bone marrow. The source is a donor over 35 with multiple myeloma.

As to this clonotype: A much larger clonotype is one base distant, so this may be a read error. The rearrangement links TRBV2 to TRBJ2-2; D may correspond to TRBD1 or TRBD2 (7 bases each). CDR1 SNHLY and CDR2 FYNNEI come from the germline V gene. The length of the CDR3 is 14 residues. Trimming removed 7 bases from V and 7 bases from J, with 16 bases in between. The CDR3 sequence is CASTDPGGDGELFF. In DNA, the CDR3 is TGTGCCAGCACCGACCCAGGGGGGGACGGGGAGCTGTTTTTT. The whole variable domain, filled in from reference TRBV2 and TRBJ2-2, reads EPEVTQTPSHQVTQMGQEVILRCVPISNHLYFYWYRQILGQKVEFLVSFYNNEISEKSEIFDDQFSVERPDGSNFTLKIRSTKLEDSAMYFCASTDPGGDGELFFGEGSRLTVL.

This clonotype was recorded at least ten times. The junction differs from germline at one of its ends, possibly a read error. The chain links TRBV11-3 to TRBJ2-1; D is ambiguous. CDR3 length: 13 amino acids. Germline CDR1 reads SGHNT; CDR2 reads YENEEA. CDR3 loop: CASTLSRRHEQFF. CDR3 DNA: TGTGCCAGCACCTTAAGCCGTCGCCATGAGCAGTTCTTC.

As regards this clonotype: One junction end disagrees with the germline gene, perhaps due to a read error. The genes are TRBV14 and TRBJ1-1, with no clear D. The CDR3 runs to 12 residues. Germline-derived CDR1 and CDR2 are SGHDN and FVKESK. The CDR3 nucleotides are TGTGCCAGCAGTCGCTTGAACGCTGAAGCTTTCTTT. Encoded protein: CASSRLNAEAFF.

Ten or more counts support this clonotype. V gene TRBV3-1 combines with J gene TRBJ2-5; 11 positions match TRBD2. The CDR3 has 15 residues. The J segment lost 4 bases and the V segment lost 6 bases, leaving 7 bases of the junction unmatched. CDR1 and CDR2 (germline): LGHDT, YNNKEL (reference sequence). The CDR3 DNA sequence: TGTGCCAGCAGGGTACTAGCGGGAGAACCAGAGACCCAGTACTTC. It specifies CASRVLAGEPETQYF.

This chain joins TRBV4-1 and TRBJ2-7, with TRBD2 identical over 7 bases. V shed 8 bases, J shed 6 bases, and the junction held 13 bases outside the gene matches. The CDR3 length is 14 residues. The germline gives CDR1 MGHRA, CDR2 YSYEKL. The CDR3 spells CASGSGAGVSEQYF. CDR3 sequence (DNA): TGCGCCAGCGGAAGCGGGGCGGGAGTATCCGAGCAGTACTTC.

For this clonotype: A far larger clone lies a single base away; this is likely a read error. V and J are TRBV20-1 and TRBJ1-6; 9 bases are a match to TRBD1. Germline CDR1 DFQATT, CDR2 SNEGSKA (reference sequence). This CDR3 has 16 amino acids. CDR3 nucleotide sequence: TGCAGTGCTAGACCGTTGGGGACAGGGAAGTATTTGGTGGTTTTCTTT. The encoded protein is CSARPLGTGKYLVVFF.

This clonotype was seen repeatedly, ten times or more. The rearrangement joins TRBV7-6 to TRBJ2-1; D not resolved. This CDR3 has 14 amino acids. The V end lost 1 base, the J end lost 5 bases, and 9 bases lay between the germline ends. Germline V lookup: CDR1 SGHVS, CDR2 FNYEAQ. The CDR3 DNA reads TGTGCCAGCAGCTTAGGGGTTGGCCACAATGAGCAGTTCTTC. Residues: CASSLGVGHNEQFF.

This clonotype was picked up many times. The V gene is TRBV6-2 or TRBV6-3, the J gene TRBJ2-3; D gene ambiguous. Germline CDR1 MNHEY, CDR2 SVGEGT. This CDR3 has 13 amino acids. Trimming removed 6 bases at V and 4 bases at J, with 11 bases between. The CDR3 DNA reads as TGTGCCAGCAGAATCCAGCAGGCAGATACGCAGTATTTT. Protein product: CASRIQQADTQYF.

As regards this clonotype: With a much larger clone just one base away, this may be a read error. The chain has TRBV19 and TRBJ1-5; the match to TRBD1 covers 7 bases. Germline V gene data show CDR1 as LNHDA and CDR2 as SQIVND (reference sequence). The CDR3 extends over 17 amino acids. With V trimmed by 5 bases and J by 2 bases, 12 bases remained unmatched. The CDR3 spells CASSHPPTGMGNQPQHF. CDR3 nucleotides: TGTGCCAGTAGTCACCCACCGACAGGGATGGGCAATCAGCCCCAGCATTTT.

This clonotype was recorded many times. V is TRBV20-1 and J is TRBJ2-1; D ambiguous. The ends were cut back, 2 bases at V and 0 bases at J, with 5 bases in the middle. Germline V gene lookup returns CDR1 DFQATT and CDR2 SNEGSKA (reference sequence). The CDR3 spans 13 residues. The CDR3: CSARPRSYNEQFF. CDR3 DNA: TGCAGTGCTAGACCGCGCTCCTACAATGAGCAGTTCTTC.

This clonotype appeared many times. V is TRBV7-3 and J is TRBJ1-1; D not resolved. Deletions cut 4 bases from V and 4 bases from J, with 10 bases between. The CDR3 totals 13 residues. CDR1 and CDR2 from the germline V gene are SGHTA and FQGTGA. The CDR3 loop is CASSYSDGTEAFF. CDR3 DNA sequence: TGTGCCAGCAGCTATTCTGATGGCACTGAAGCTTTCTTT.

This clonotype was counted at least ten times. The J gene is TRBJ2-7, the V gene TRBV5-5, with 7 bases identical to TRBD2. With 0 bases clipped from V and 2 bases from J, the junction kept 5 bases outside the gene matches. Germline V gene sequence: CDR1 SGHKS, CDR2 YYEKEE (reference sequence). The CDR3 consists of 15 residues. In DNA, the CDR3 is TGTGCCAGCAGCTTGGAGGCGACTAGCCCCTACGAGCAGTACTTC. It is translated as CASSLEATSPYEQYF.

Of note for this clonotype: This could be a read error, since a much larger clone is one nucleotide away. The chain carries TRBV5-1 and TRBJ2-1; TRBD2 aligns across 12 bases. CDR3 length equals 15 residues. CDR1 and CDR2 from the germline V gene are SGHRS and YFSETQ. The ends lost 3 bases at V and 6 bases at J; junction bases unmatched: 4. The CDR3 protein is CASSSKTSGSNEQFF. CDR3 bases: TGCGCCAGCAGCTCGAAGACTAGCGGGAGCAATGAGCAGTTCTTC.

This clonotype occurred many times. In nucleotides, the CDR3 is TGTGCCAGCAGCTTTTTAGGCGACAGTCTAATCGAGACCCAGTACTTC. Amino acids: CASSFLGDSLIETQYF. J is TRBJ2-5 and V is TRBV5-4; weak D call: TRBD1 (5 bases). Germline V gives CDR1 SGHNT, CDR2 YYREEE (reference sequence). CDR3 length: 16 residues. Trimming shortened V by 2 bases and J by 5 bases, and 19 bases separated the two germline ends.

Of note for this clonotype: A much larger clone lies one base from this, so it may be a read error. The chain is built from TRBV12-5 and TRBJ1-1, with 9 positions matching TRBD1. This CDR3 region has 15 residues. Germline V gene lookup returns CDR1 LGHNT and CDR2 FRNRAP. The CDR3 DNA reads TGTGCTAGTGGTTCTGGACAGGGGATGAACACTGATGCTTTCTTT. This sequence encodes CASGSGQGMNTDAFF.